Listed below are T cell receptor beta chains from one sample, sequenced in a study of cytomegalovirus exposure and HLA in healthy donors. TCRdb's copy holds only in-frame clones and misses some; the assay was immunoSEQ multiplex PCR. The table has under 150,000 clones, more than 75% seen once. Sequencing used PBMCs. These receptors were collected from a woman in her forties or fifties in good health and CMV-seropositive. CDR3s leave out the opening cysteine and the closing phenylalanine or tryptophan.

TRBV4-3,ASSDSRGSSYEQY
TRBV18,ASSKQESGGYT
TRBV15,ATSGLLQADNEQF
TRBV7-2,ASSLRPGIGQPQH
TRBV4-1,ASSPTTATNEKLF
TRBV5-1,ASSLAGGEKQPQH
TRBV2,ASSELGQGAYEQY
TRBV18,ASSPPGTGIGYT
TRBV5-1,ASSPRGGHPPQH
TRBV9,ASSVRRQGNIQY
TRBV7-3,ASSLDRENTEAF
TRBV6-6,ASEGTEPYEQY
TRBV21-1,ASSKENITEAEPLNDTPYEQY
TRBV7-9,ASSFGGVTDTQY
TRBV28,ASSLWQTNTIY
TRBV18,ASSPRTAVGGTDTQY
TRBV7-2,ASSLQGFSGANGLT
TRBV7-3,ASSLTLAGTSYEQY
TRBV28,ASMDRGMLVAKNSQY
TRBV2,ASSDNRESDEQY
TRBV2,ASSSSGLSTDTQY
TRBV9,ASSTTYGQGTGNTIY
TRBV10-3,AISPTHTSGGGSGELF
TRBV6-4,ASKADRMNTEAF
TRBV11-2,ASSLISTDTQY
TRBV12-5,ASGLVRDEQF
TRBV19,ASSIGTASPYSNQPQH
TRBV13,ASSLALAGGNGELF
TRBV20-1,SARGNNEQF
TRBV6-1,ASKGQLGGDTQY
TRBV7-2,ASSLGGGHSYNEQF
TRBV4-3,ASSPGQGTINSPLH
TRBV19,ASKPGRGANVLT
TRBV4-1,ASSQEGPGVNQPQH
TRBV7-2,ASRSGGRSTGELF
TRBV5-1,ASSLRGGDPDTQY
TRBV5-6,ASSFPEVSGGLDTQY
TRBV18,ASEGAENTEAF
TRBV7-2,ARATGQPTPKYTEAF
TRBV28,ASSQGDRNSPLH
TRBV19,ASSPRQGPRFLTEAF
TRBV7-9,ASSTTGLSTDTQY
TRBV7-2,ASSFWASGGVDYNEQF